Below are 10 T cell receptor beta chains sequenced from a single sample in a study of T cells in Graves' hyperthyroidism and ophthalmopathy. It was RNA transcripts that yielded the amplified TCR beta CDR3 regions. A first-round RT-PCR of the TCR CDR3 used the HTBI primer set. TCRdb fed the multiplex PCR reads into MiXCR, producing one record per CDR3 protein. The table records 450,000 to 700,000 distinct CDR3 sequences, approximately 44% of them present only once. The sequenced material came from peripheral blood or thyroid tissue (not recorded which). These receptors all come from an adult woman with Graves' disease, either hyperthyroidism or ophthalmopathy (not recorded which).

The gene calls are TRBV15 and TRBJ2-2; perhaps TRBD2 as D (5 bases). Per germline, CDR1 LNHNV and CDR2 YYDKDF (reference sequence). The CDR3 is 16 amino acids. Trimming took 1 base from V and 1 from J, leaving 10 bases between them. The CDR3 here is CATSRGASLNTGELFF. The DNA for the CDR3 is TGTGCCACCAGCAGAGGGGCTAGCCTGAACACCGGGGAGCTGTTTTTT.

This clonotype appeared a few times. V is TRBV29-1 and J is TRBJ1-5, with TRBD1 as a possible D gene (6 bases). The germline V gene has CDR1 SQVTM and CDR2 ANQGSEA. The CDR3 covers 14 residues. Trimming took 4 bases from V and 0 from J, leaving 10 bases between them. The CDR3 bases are TGCAGCGTTGTATCAGGGGATAGCAATCAGCCCCAGCATTTT. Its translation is CSVVSGDSNQPQHF.

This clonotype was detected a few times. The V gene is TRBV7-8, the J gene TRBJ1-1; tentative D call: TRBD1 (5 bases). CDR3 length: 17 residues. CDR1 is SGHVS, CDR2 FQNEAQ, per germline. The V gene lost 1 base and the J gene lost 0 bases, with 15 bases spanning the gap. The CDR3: CASSLDMRGTLNTEAFF. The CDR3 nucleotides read TGTGCCAGCAGCTTAGATATGAGGGGTACCCTGAACACTGAAGCTTTCTTT.

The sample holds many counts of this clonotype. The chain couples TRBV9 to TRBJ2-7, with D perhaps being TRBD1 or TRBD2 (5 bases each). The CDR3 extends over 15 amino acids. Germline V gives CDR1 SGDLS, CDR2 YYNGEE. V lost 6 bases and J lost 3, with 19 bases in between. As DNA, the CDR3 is TGTGCCAGCACCGAAGGGGTGGGGGTTCACTACGAGCAGTACTTC. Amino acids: CASTEGVGVHYEQYF.

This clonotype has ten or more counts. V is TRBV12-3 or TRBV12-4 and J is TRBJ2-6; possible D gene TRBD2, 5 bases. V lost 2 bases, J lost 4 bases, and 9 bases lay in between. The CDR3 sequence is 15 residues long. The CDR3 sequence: CASSLRGSGANVLTF. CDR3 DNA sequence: TGTGCCAGCAGTTTAAGAGGGTCCGGGGCCAACGTCCTGACTTTC.

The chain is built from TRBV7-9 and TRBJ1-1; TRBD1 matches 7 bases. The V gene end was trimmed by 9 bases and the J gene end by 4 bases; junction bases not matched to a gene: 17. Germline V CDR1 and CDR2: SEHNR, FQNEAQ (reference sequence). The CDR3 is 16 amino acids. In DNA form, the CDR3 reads TGTGCCAGTAGTAGACAACAGGGGTATTTGGGCACTGAAGCTTTCTTT. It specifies CASSRQQGYLGTEAFF. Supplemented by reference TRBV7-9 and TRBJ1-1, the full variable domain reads DTGVSQNPRHKITKRGQNVTFRCDPISEHNRLYWYRQTLGQGPEFLTYFQNEAQLEKSRLLSDRFSAERPKGSFSTLEIQRTEQGDSAMYLCASSRQQGYLGTEAFFGQGTRLTVV.

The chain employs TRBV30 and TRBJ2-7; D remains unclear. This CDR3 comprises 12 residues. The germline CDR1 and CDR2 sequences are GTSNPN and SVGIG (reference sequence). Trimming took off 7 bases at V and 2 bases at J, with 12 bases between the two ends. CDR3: CASLEGTYEQYF. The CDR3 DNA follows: TGTGCCTCTCTCGAAGGGACCTACGAGCAGTACTTC. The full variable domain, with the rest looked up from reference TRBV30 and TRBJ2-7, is SQTIHQWPATLVQPVGSPLSLECTVEGTSNPNLYWYRQAAGRGLQLLFYSVGIGQISSEVPQNLSASRPQDRQFILSSKKLLLSDSGFYLCASLEGTYEQYFGPGTRLTVT.

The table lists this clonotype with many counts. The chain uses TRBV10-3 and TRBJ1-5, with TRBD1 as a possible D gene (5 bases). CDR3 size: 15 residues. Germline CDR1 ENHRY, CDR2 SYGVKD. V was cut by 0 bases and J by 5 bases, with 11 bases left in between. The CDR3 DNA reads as TGTGCCATCAGTGAGTCGAACCGGGGCCATCAGCCCCAGCATTTT. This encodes CAISESNRGHQPQHF.

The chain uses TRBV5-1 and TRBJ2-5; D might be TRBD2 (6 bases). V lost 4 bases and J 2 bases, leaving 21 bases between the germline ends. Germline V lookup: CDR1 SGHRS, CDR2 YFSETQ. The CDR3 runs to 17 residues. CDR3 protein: CASSASWVSTRQETQYF. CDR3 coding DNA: TGCGCCAGCAGCGCCTCATGGGTCTCGACTAGACAAGAGACCCAGTACTTC.

Here the CDR3 reads CASSLTGTSGTSYF. In DNA, the CDR3 is TGTGCCAGCAGCTTGACCGGGACTAGCGGGACCTCGTACTTC. V and J are TRBV7-3 and TRBJ2-7; 13 nucleotides line up with TRBD2. The V segment lost 3 bases and the J segment 12 bases; nucleotides outside the gene matches: 8. Germline CDR1 SGHTA, CDR2 FQGTGA. The CDR3 length is 14 residues.